A selection of T cell receptor beta chains follows, all from one sample in a study of cytomegalovirus exposure and HLA in healthy donors. TCRdb's copy holds only in-frame clones and misses some; the assay was immunoSEQ multiplex PCR. The sample holds roughly 50,000 clones. Material: PBMCs. The origin of the receptors is a woman in her sixties or seventies in good health and CMV-seropositive. CDR3s include the opening cysteine and the closing phenylalanine or tryptophan. Each record gives: CDR3 DNA, CDR3 protein, V gene, D gene, J gene. The D gene is left open where the match is weak.

CDR3 DNA: TGCGCCAGCAGCCAAGTAGTCACCGGGGAGCTGTTTTTT; CDR3 protein: CASSQVVTGELFF; V gene: TRBV4-1; D gene: NA; J gene: TRBJ2-2
CDR3 DNA: TGTGCCAGCTCACCGTCGGTGGAGACCCAGTACTTC; CDR3 protein: CASSPSVETQYF; V gene: TRBV18; D gene: NA; J gene: TRBJ2-5
CDR3 DNA: TGTGCCAGCAGTGAATCATGGGGGGGACGGGAAAAACTGTTTTTT; CDR3 protein: CASSESWGGREKLFF; V gene: TRBV25-1; D gene: NA; J gene: TRBJ1-4
CDR3 DNA: TGTGCCAGCAGATCCCGACATGTGCACACTGAAGCTTTCTTT; CDR3 protein: CASRSRHVHTEAFF; V gene: TRBV6-5; D gene: NA; J gene: TRBJ1-1
CDR3 DNA: TGCGCCAGCAGCCAAGATGAGGGTCAGACTGAAGCTTTCTTT; CDR3 protein: CASSQDEGQTEAFF; V gene: TRBV4-3; D gene: NA; J gene: TRBJ1-1
CDR3 DNA: TGTGCCAGCAGCCCTTGGAGGGTCAATGAGCAGTTCTTC; CDR3 protein: CASSPWRVNEQFF; V gene: TRBV21-1; D gene: NA; J gene: TRBJ2-1
CDR3 DNA: TGCGCCAGCAGCCAAGATCCCCACAGGGGATCCTACGAGCAGTACTTC; CDR3 protein: CASSQDPHRGSYEQYF; V gene: TRBV4-1; D gene: TRBD1; J gene: TRBJ2-7
CDR3 DNA: TGTGCCAGCTCACCTAGCGGGGCAGCTCCAGATACGCAGTATTTT; CDR3 protein: CASSPSGAAPDTQYF; V gene: TRBV18; D gene: TRBD2; J gene: TRBJ2-3
CDR3 DNA: TGTGCCAGTAGTTCGGGTTACAATCAGCCCCAGCATTTT; CDR3 protein: CASSSGYNQPQHF; V gene: TRBV19; D gene: NA; J gene: TRBJ1-5
CDR3 DNA: TGTGCCAGTAGTACGGACAGGGGCAGTGACAATGAGCAGTTCTTC; CDR3 protein: CASSTDRGSDNEQFF; V gene: TRBV19; D gene: TRBD1; J gene: TRBJ2-1
CDR3 DNA: TGTGCCAGCAGTTACCATGGGCAGACTGAAGCTTTCTTT; CDR3 protein: CASSYHGQTEAFF; V gene: TRBV6-5; D gene: NA; J gene: TRBJ1-1
CDR3 DNA: TGTGCCAGCAGCGTAGAAGGTGGGGCAGGTTCACCCCTCCACTTT; CDR3 protein: CASSVEGGAGSPLHF; V gene: TRBV9; D gene: NA; J gene: TRBJ1-6
CDR3 DNA: TGCGCCAGCAGCCAAGACGGAGAGGTCCACAGGGGCACCGGGGAGCTGTTTTTT; CDR3 protein: CASSQDGEVHRGTGELFF; V gene: TRBV4-3; D gene: TRBD1; J gene: TRBJ2-2
CDR3 DNA: TGTGCCAGTTTACATACGGGAGGGGTTGAAAAACTGTTTTTT; CDR3 protein: CASLHTGGVEKLFF; V gene: TRBV19; D gene: NA; J gene: TRBJ1-4
CDR3 DNA: TGCGCCAGCAGCTTACAGGGTATCACAGATACGCAGTATTTT; CDR3 protein: CASSLQGITDTQYF; V gene: TRBV5-1; D gene: NA; J gene: TRBJ2-3
CDR3 DNA: TGCAGCGTCCTCGGACAGGCGGGAAACACCATATATTTT; CDR3 protein: CSVLGQAGNTIYF; V gene: TRBV29-1; D gene: TRBD1; J gene: TRBJ1-3
CDR3 DNA: TGTGCCAGCAGTAGACAGGGGTACAATGAGCAGTTCTTC; CDR3 protein: CASSRQGYNEQFF; V gene: TRBV2; D gene: TRBD1; J gene: TRBJ2-1
CDR3 DNA: TGTGCCAGCAGTGACTCAGAGCGGGCAGATACGCAGTATTTT; CDR3 protein: CASSDSERADTQYF; V gene: TRBV6-4; D gene: NA; J gene: TRBJ2-3
CDR3 DNA: TGTGCCATCAGTCCGGCGGATAGTTCGAACACTGAAGCTTTCTTT; CDR3 protein: CAISPADSSNTEAFF; V gene: TRBV10-3; D gene: NA; J gene: TRBJ1-1
CDR3 DNA: TGTGCCAGCTCACCACCGGCAGGGGGCCTCTCTGGAAACACCATATATTTT; CDR3 protein: CASSPPAGGLSGNTIYF; V gene: TRBV18; D gene: TRBD1; J gene: TRBJ1-3
CDR3 DNA: TGCAGCGCCAGACAGGCCGGGGAGCTGTTTTTT; CDR3 protein: CSARQAGELFF; V gene: TRBV29-1; D gene: NA; J gene: TRBJ2-2
CDR3 DNA: TGTGCCAGCAGCCTAATGACTGGCTCTGGAAACACCATATATTTT; CDR3 protein: CASSLMTGSGNTIYF; V gene: TRBV11-3; D gene: NA; J gene: TRBJ1-3
CDR3 DNA: TGTGCCAGCAGCGCAACGCGGGGACAGCAAGAGACCCAGTACTTC; CDR3 protein: CASSATRGQQETQYF; V gene: TRBV7-2; D gene: NA; J gene: TRBJ2-5
CDR3 DNA: TGTGCCAGCAGTGTGGCCGGGACAGGGTCCTACGAGCAGTACTTC; CDR3 protein: CASSVAGTGSYEQYF; V gene: TRBV25-1; D gene: TRBD1; J gene: TRBJ2-7
CDR3 DNA: TGTGCCAGTAGTCCGGTCGACAGGGGTGGCTACACCTTC; CDR3 protein: CASSPVDRGGYTF; V gene: TRBV19; D gene: TRBD1; J gene: TRBJ1-2
CDR3 DNA: TGTGCCAGCAGTGAAGCGCTGCAGGGCTACGAGCAGTACTTC; CDR3 protein: CASSEALQGYEQYF; V gene: TRBV6-1; D gene: NA; J gene: TRBJ2-7
CDR3 DNA: TGTGCCAGCAGCTTATCCCGGACAGGGGGCGAGCAGTACTTC; CDR3 protein: CASSLSRTGGEQYF; V gene: TRBV11-2; D gene: TRBD1; J gene: TRBJ2-7
CDR3 DNA: TGTGCCAGTAGTATTAGGGGAACGAACACCGGGGAGCTGTTTTTT; CDR3 protein: CASSIRGTNTGELFF; V gene: TRBV19; D gene: NA; J gene: TRBJ2-2
CDR3 DNA: TGCGCCAGCAGTCTCCGGGCCCAGAGGGACTACGAGCAGTACTTC; CDR3 protein: CASSLRAQRDYEQYF; V gene: TRBV5-1; D gene: NA; J gene: TRBJ2-7
CDR3 DNA: TGTGCCAGCAGTGGGTACGGGGTGCCTAATAATTCACCCCTCCACTTT; CDR3 protein: CASSGYGVPNNSPLHF; V gene: TRBV25-1; D gene: NA; J gene: TRBJ1-6
CDR3 DNA: TGTGCCAGCAGATGGACAGGGGTGAGCACAGATACGCAGTATTTT; CDR3 protein: CASRWTGVSTDTQYF; V gene: TRBV28; D gene: TRBD1; J gene: TRBJ2-3